A single TCR beta chain is shown here with its context. The sample belongs to a study of control samples from healthy donors and cancer patients. Clones were read by immunoSEQ multiplex PCR, and TCRdb kept only the in-frame ones, dropping some. Of over 100,000 clones in the sample, 80% to 95% are singletons; the top ten hold about 2.5%. Input material: blood. This TCR was recovered from a man aged 40-49 years in good health.

The CDR3 DNA reads TGTGCCAGCGGCACGTCGACAGTCTATGGCTACACCTTC. This translates into CASGTSTVYGYTF. V is TRBV12-3 or TRBV12-4 and J is TRBJ1-2, with a tentative D call TRBD1 (5 bases). The ends were cut back, 8 bases at V and 4 bases at J, with 14 bases in the middle. The CDR3 totals 13 residues.